This T cell receptor beta chain was recovered during a study of cytomegalovirus exposure and HLA in healthy donors. The PCR used 60 Vbeta and 13 Jbeta primers. Sequencing used immunoSEQ multiplex PCR; TCRdb keeps in-frame clones, though not all of them. The sample includes 80,000 to 100,000 clones, approximately 78% of them seen just once. The donors gave bone marrow, and they were healthy. Per the germline V gene, CDR1 is LGHNA and CDR2 is YSLEER. The CDR3 is 16 residues long. Trimming took off 0 bases at V and 3 bases at J, with 14 bases between the two ends. The sample comprised PBMCs. This receptor was taken from a man between 40 and 49 years old in good health and CMV-seronegative. The genes are TRBV4-3 and TRBJ1-2, with TRBD1 as a possible D gene (5 bases). The CDR3 is CASSQDLAGMDYGYTF. The DNA for the CDR3 is TGCGCCAGCAGCCAAGATTTGGCAGGGATGGACTATGGCTACACCTTC.